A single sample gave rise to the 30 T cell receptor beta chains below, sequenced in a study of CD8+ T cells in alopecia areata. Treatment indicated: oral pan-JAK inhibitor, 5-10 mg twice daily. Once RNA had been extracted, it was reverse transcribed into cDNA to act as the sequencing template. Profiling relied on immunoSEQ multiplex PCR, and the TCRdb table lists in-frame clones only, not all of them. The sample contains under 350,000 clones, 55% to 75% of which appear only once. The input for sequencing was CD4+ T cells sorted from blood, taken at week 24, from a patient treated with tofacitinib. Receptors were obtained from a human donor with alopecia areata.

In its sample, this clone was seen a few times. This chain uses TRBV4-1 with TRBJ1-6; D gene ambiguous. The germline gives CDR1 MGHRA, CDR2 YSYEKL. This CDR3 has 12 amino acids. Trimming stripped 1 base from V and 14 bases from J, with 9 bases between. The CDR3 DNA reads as TGCGCCAGCAGCCAAGGCGGCCCGTCCCTCCACTTT. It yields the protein CASSQGGPSLHF.

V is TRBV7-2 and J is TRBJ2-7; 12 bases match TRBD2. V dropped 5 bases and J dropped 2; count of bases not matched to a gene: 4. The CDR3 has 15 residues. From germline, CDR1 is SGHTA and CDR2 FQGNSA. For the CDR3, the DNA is TGTGCCAGCAGCCCCCCTAGCGGGGGGGCCTACGAGCAGTACTTC. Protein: CASSPPSGGAYEQYF. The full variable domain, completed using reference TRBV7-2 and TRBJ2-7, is GAGVSQSPSNKVTEKGKDVELRCDPISGHTALYWYRQSLGQGLEFLIYFQGNSAPDKSGLPSDRFSAERTGGSVSTLTIQRTQQEDSAVYLCASSPPSGGAYEQYFGPGTRLTVT.

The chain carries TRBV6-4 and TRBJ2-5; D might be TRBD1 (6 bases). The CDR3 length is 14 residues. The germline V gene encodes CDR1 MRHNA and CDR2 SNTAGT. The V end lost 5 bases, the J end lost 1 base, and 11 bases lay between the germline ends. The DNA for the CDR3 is TGTGCCAGCAGTCCCGACAGGCGCCAAGAGACCCAGTACTTC. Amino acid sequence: CASSPDRRQETQYF.

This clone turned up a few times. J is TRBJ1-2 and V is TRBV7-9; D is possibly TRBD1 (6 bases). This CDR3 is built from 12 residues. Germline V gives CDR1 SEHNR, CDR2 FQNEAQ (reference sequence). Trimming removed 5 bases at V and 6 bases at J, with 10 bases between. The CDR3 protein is CASSGRTDGYTF. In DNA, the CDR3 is TGTGCCAGCAGCGGCAGGACAGATGGCTACACCTTC.

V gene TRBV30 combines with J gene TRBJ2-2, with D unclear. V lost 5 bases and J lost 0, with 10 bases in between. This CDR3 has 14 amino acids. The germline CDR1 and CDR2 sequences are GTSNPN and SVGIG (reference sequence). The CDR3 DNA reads TGTGCCTGGTCGACACCCCCGAACACCGGGGAGCTGTTTTTT. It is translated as CAWSTPPNTGELFF. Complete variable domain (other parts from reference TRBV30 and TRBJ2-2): SQTIHQWPATLVQPVGSPLSLECTVEGTSNPNLYWYRQAAGRGLQLLFYSVGIGQISSEVPQNLSASRPQDRQFILSSKKLLLSDSGFYLCAWSTPPNTGELFFGEGSRLTVL.

The CDR3 loop is CASSRTGVNYGYTF. CDR3 nucleotide sequence: TGTGCCAGCAGCCGGACAGGCGTAAACTATGGCTACACCTTC. The rearrangement uses TRBV6-5 and TRBJ1-2; TRBD1 agrees at 7 bases. In germline, CDR1 is MNHEY, CDR2 SVGAGI. Trimming at V came to 6 bases and at J to 2 bases, leaving 6 bases not matched to a gene. The CDR3 is made up of 14 amino acids.

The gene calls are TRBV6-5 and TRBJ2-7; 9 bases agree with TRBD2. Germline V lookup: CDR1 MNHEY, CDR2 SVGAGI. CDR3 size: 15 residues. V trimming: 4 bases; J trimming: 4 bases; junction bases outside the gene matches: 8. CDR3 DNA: TGTGCCAGCAGTTGGCGGGAGGGCAGGGGTTACGAGCAGTACTTC. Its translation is CASSWREGRGYEQYF.

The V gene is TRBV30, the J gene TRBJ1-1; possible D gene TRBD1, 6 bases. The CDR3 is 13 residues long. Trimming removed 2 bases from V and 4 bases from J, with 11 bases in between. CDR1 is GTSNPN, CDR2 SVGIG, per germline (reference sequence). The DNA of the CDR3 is TGTGCCTGGAGTAGGGAACAGGGCACTGAAGCTTTCTTT. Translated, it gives CAWSREQGTEAFF.

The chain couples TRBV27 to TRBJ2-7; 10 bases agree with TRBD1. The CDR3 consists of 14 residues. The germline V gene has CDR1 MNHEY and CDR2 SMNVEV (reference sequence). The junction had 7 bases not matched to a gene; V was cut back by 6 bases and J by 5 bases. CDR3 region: CASRQTGGRHEQYF. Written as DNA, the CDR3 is TGTGCCAGCAGACAGACAGGGGGCAGGCACGAGCAGTACTTC.

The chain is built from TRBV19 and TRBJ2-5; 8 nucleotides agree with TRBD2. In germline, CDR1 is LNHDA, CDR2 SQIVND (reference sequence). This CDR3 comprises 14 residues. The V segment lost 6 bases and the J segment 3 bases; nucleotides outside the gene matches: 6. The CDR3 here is CASSSGAGEETQYF. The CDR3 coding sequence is TGTGCCAGTAGCTCGGGAGCGGGGGAAGAGACCCAGTACTTC.

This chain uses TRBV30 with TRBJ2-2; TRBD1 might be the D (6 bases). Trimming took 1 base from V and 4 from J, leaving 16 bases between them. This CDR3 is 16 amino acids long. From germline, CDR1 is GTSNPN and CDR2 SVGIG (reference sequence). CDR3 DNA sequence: TGTGCCTGGAGTGAGAAGTTGGGGGCGAGCACCGGGGAGCTGTTTTTT. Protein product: CAWSEKLGASTGELFF.

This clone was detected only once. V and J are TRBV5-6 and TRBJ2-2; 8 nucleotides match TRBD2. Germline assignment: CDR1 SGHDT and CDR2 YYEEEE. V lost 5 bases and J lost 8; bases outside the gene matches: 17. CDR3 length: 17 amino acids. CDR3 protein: CASSPLLDQRGSGELFF. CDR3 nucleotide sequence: TGTGCCAGCAGTCCTCTACTGGATCAGCGGGGGTCAGGGGAGCTGTTTTTT.

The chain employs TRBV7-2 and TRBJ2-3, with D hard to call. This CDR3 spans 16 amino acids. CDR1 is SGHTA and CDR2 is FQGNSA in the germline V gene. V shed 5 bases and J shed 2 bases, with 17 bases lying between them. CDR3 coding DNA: TGTGCCAGCAGCGCCGGCTCCTTCTCACTCACAGATACGCAGTATTTT. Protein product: CASSAGSFSLTDTQYF.

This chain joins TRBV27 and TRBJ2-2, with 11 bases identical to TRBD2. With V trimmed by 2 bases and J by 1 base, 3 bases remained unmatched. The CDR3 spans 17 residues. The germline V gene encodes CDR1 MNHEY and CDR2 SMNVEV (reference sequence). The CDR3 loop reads CASSLRGLAVNTGELFF. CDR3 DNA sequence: TGTGCCAGCAGTTTAAGGGGACTAGCGGTGAACACCGGGGAGCTGTTTTTT.

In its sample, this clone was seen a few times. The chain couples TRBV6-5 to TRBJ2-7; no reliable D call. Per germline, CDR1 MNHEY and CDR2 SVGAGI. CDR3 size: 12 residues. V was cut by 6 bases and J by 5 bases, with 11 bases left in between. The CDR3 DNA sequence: TGTGCCAGCAGAGCCACCCCTAACGAGCAGTACTTC. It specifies CASRATPNEQYF.

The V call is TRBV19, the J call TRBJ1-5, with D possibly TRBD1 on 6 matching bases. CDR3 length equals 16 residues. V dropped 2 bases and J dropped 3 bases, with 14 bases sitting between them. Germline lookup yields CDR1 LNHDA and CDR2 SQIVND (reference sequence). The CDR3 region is CASSIQGRKLNQPQHF. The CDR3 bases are TGTGCCAGTAGTATACAGGGGCGAAAACTCAATCAGCCCCAGCATTTT.

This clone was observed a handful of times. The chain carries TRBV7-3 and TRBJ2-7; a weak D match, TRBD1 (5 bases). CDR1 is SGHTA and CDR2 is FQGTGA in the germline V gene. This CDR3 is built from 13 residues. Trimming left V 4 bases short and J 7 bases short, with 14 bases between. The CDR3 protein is CASSWGPLSEQYF. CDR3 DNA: TGTGCCAGCAGCTGGGGCCCCCTGAGTGAGCAGTACTTC.

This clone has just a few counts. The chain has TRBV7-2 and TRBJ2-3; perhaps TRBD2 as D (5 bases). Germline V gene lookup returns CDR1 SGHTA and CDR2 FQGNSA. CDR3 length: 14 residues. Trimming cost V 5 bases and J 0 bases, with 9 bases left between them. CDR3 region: CASSRIASTDTQYF. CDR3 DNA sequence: TGTGCCAGCAGCCGGATAGCGAGCACAGATACGCAGTATTTT.

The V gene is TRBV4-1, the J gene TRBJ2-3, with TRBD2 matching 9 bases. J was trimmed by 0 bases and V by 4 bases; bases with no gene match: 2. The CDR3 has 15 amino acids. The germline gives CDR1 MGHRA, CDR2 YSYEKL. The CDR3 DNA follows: TGCGCCAGCAGCCCTAGCGGGGTAAGCACAGATACGCAGTATTTT. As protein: CASSPSGVSTDTQYF.

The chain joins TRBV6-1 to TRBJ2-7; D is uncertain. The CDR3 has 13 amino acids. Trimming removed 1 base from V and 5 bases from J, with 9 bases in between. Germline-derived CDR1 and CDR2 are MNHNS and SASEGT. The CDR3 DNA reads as TGTGCCAGCAGTGAAGGAGGATGGGACGAGCAGTACTTC. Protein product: CASSEGGWDEQYF.

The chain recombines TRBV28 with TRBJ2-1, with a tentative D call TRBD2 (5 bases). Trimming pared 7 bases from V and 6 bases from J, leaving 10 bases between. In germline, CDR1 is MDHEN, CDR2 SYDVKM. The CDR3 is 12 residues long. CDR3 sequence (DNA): TGTGCCAGCAAAGACCGGGGCAATGAGCAGTTCTTC. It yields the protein CASKDRGNEQFF.

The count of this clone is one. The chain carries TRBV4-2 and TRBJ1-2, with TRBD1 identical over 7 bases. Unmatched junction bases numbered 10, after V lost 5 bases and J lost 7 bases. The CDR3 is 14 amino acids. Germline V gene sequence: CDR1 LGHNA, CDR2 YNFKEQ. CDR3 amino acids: CASSWVGGASGYTF. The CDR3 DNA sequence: TGTGCCAGCAGCTGGGTAGGGGGCGCATCTGGCTACACCTTC.

The chain's CDR3 is CASTGDSNQPQHF. CDR3 bases: TGTGCCAGCACGGGGGATAGCAATCAGCCCCAGCATTTT. The chain employs TRBV2 and TRBJ1-5, with TRBD1 as a possible D gene (5 bases). Germline CDR1 reads SNHLY; CDR2 reads FYNNEI. V lost 7 bases and J lost 0, with 7 bases in between. The CDR3 runs 13 residues.

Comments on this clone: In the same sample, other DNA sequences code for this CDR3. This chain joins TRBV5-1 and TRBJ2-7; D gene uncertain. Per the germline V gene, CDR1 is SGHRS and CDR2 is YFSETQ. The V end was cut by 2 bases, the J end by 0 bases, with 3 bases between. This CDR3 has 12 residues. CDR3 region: CASSLSSYEQYF. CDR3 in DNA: TGCGCCAGCAGCTTAAGCTCCTACGAGCAGTACTTC.

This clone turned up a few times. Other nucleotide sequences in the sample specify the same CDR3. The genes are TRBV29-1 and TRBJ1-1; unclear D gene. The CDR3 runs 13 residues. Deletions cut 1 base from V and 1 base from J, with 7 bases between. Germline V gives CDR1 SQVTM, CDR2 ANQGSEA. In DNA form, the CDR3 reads TGCAGCGTTGAAGGAAGGGCGAACACTGAAGCTTTCTTT. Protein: CSVEGRANTEAFF.

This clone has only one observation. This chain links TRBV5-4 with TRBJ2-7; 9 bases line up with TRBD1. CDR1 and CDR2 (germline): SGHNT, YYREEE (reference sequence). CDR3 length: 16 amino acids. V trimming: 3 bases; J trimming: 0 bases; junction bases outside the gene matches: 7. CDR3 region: CASSWGQGKFSYEQYF. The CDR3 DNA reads TGTGCCAGCAGCTGGGGACAGGGAAAGTTCTCCTACGAGCAGTACTTC.

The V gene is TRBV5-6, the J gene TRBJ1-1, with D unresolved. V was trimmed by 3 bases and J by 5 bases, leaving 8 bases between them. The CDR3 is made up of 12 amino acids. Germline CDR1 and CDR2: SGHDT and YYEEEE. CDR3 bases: TGTGCCAGCAGCTGGGGTGGGACTGAAGCTTTCTTT. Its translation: CASSWGGTEAFF.

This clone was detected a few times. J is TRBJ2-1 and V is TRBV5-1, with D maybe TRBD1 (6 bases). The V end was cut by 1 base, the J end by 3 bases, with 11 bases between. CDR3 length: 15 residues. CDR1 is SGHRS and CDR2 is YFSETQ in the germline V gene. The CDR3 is CASSLSGQNYNEQFF. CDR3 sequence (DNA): TGCGCCAGCAGCTTGTCAGGACAGAACTACAATGAGCAGTTCTTC.

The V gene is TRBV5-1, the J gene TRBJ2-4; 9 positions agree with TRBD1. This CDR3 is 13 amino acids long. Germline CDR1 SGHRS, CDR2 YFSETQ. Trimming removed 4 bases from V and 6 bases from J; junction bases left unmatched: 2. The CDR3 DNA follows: TGCGCCAGCAGCACGGGACAGGGAAACATTCAGTACTTC. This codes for CASSTGQGNIQYF.

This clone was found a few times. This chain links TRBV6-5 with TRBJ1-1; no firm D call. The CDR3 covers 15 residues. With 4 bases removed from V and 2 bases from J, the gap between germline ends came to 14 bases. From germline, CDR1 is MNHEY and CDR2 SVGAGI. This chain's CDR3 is CASSLGRSYNTEAFF. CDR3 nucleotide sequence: TGTGCCAGCAGTTTAGGACGGAGTTATAACACTGAAGCTTTCTTT.